This T cell receptor (beta chain) is drawn from a study of spatial heterogeneity in lung cancer. The overall study: Beta-chain sequences consistently outnumbered alpha-chain sequences in detection.

Documented time point: sample taken at primary tumor resection. TCRs were sequenced from unsorted whole RNA of tumor, nontumor lung or PBMC. The donors comprised some 72 untreated early-stage non-small cell lung cancer patients. TCRdb called the 5' RACE reads again in MiXCR, with one record for every CDR3 protein. The sample contains some 85,000 distinct CDR3 sequences, approximately 20% of which appear only once. Germline lookup yields CDR1 DFQATT and CDR2 SNEGSKA (reference sequence). Trimming cost V 0 bases and J 7 bases, with 25 bases left between them. The CDR3 has 18 amino acids. This clonotype showed up just a few times.

The TCR sequence derives from a male donor with early-stage non-small cell lung cancer. J is TRBJ1-5 and V is TRBV20-1, with D possibly TRBD1 on 5 matching bases. The sequencing used PBMCs, collected at surgery. Here the CDR3 reads CSARDSQLRPSRGQPQHF. DNA of the CDR3: TGCAGTGCTAGAGATAGTCAGCTTAGGCCCTCAAGGGGACAGCCCCAGCATTTT.